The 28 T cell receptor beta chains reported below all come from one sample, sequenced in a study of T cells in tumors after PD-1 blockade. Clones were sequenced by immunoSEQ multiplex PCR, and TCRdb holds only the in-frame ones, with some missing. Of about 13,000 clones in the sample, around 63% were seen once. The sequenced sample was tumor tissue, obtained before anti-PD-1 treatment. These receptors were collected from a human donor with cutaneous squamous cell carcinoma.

The CDR3 bases are TGTGCCATCAGTGACACAGGGCCGGTAGATACGCAGTATTTT. Its translation is CAISDTGPVDTQYF. The gene calls are TRBV10-3 and TRBJ2-3; a possible D gene is TRBD1 (6 bases). V was cut by 3 bases and J by 5 bases, with 12 bases left in between. The CDR3 is 14 residues long. Germline-derived CDR1 and CDR2 are ENHRY and SYGVKD.

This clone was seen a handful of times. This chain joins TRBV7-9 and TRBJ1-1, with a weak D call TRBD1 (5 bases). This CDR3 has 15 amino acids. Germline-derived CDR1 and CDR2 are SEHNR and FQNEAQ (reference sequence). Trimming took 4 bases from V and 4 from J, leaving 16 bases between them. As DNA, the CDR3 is TGTGCCAGCAGCTCCCCGGGGGGGTATGGCACTGAAGCTTTCTTT. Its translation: CASSSPGGYGTEAFF.

CDR3 coding DNA: TGTGCCAGCAGCCAAGGCCGGGGCACCGGGGAGCTGTTTTTT. It codes for CASSQGRGTGELFF. This rearrangement joins TRBV3-1 (or the pseudogene TRBV3-2) to TRBJ2-2; D possibly corresponds to TRBD2 (5 bases). Trimming shortened V by 1 base and J by 4 bases, and 7 bases separated the two germline ends. Germline CDR1 is LGHDT and CDR2 is YNNKEL (reference sequence). The CDR3 length is 14 residues.

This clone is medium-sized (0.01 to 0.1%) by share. Written as DNA, the CDR3 is TGTGCCAGCAGCGAGGGGAGTTCACCCCTCCACTTT. It codes for CASSEGSSPLHF. This rearrangement joins TRBV3-1 (or the pseudogene TRBV3-2) to TRBJ1-6; a weak D match, TRBD1 (5 bases). Germline assignment: CDR1 LGHDT and CDR2 YNNKEL (reference sequence). This CDR3 has 12 residues. The V end was cut by 5 bases, the J end by 9 bases, with 8 bases between.

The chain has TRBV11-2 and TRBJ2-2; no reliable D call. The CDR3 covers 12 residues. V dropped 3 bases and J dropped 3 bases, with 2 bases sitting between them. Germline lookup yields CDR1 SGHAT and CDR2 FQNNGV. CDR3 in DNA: TGTGCCAGCAGCTTTTACACCGGGGAGCTGTTTTTT. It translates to CASSFYTGELFF.

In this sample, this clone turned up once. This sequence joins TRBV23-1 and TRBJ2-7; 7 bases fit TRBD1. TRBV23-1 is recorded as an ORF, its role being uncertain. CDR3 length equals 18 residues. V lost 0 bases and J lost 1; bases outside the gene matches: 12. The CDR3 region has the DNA TGCGCCAGCAGTCAATCTGGCAGGGGGTCTTATCGGTCCTACGAGCAGTACTTC. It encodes CASSQSGRGSYRSYEQYF.

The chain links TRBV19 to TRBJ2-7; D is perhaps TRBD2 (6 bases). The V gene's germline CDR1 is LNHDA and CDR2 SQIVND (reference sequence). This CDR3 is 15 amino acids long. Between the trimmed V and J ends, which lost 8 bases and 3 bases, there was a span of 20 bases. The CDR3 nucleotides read TGTGCCAGTGGGTCGGGACGGGATAGCGGCTACGAGCAGTACTTC. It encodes CASGSGRDSGYEQYF.

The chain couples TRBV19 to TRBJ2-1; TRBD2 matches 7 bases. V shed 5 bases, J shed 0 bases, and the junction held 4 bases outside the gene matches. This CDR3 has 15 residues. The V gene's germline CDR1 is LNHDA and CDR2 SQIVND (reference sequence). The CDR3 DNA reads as TGTGCCAGTAGTGGTTCTAGCGGCTCCTACAATGAGCAGTTCTTC. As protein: CASSGSSGSYNEQFF. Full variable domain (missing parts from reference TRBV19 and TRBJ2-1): DGGITQSPKYLFRKEGQNVTLSCEQNLNHDAMYWYRQDPGQGLRLIYYSQIVNDFQKGDIAEGYSVSREKKESFPLTVTSAQKNPTAFYLCASSGSSGSYNEQFFGPGTRLTVL.

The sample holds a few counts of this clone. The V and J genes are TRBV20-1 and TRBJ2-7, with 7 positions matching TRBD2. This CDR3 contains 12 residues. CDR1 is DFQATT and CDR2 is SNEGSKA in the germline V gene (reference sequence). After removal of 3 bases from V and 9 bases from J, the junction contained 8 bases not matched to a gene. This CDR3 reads CSASGGGRAQYF. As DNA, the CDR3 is TGCAGTGCTAGTGGGGGGGGAAGAGCGCAGTACTTC.

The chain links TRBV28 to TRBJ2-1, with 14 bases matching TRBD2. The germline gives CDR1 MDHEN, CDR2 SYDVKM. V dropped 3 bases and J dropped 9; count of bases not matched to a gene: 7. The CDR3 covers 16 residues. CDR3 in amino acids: CASSFIGTSGRPEQFF. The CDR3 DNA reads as TGTGCCAGCAGTTTCATTGGGACTAGCGGGAGACCTGAGCAGTTCTTC.

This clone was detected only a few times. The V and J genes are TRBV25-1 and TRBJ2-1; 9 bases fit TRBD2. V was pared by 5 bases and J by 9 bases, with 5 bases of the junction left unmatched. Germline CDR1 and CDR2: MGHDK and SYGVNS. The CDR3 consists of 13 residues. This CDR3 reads CASSPVAGVEQFF. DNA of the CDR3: TGTGCCAGCAGTCCGGTAGCGGGAGTTGAGCAGTTCTTC.

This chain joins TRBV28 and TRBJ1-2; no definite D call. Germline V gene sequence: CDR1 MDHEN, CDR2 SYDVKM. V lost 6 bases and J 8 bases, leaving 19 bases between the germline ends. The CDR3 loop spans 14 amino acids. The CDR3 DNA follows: TGTGCCAGCAGGGAGGCACGATGGGAGGAGGGCTACACCTTC. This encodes CASREARWEEGYTF.

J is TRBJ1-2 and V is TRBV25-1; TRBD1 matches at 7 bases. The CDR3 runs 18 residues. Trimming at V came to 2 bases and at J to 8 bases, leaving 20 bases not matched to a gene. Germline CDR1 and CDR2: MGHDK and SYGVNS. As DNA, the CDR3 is TGTGCCAGCAGTGAAGGGTCACTCGGACAGGTCGGTGCGAGCGGCTACACCTTC. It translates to CASSEGSLGQVGASGYTF.

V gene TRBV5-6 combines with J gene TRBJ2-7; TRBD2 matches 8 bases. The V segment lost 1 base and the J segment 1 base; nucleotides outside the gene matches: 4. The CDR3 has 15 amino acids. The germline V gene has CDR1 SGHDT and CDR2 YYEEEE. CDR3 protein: CASSLSSGRSYEQYF. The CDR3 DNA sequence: TGTGCCAGCAGCTTGTCGAGCGGGAGATCCTACGAGCAGTACTTC.

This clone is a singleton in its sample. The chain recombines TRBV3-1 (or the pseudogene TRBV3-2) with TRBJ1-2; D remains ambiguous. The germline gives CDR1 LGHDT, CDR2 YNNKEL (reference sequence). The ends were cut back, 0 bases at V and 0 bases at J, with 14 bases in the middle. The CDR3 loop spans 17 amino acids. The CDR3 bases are TGTGCCAGCAGCCAAGATCTTTGGGCAGCTGCTAACTATGGCTACACCTTC. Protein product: CASSQDLWAAANYGYTF.

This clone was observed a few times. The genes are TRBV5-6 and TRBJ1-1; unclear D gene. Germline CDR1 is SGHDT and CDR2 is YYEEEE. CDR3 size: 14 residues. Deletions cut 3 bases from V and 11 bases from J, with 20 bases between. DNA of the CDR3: TGTGCCAGCAGCTCAGTCCGCCTAGGATCTGGGGCTTTCTTT. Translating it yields CASSSVRLGSGAFF.

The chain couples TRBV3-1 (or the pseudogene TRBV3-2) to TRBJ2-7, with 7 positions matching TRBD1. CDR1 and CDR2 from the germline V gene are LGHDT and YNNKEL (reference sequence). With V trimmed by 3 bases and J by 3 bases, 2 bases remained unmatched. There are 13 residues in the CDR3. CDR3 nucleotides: TGTGCCAGCAGCCAGTACAGGGGCTACGAGCAGTACTTC. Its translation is CASSQYRGYEQYF.

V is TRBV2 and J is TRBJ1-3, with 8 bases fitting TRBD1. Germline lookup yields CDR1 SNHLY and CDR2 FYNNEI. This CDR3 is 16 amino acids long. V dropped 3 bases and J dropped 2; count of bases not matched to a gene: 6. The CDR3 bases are TGTGCCAGCAGTGACGCACTGGGACAGGCTGGAAACACCATATATTTT. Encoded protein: CASSDALGQAGNTIYF.

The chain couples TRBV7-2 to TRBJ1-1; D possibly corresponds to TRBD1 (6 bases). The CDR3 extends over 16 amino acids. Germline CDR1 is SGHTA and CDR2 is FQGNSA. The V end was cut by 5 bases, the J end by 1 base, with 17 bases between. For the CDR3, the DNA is TGTGCCAGCAGCCCCGTGGGGGGGCTAACGAACACTGAAGCTTTCTTT. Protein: CASSPVGGLTNTEAFF.

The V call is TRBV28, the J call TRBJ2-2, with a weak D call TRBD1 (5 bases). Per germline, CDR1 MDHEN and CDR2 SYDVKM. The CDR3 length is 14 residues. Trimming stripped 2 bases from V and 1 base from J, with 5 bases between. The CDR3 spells CASSLRGNTGELFF. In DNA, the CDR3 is TGTGCCAGCAGTTTAAGGGGGAACACCGGGGAGCTGTTTTTT.

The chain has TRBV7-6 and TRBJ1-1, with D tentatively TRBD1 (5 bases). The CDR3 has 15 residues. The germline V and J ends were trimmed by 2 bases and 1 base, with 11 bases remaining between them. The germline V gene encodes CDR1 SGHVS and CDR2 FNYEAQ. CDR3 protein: CASSLSRGQNTEAFF. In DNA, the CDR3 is TGTGCCAGCAGCTTAAGCCGGGGCCAGAACACTGAAGCTTTCTTT.

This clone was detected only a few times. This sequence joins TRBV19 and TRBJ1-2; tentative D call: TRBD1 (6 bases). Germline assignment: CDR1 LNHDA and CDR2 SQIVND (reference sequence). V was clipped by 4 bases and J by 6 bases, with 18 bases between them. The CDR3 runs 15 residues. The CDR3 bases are TGTGCCAGTAGTACGGGACATAACCGTTTCGATGGCTACACCTTC. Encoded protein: CASSTGHNRFDGYTF.

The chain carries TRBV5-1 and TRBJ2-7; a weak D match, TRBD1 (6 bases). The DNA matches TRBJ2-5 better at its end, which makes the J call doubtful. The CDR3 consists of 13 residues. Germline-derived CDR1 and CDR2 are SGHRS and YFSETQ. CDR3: CARLGAPQETQYF. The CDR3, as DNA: TGCGCCAGGCTGGGGGCGCCCCAAGAGACCCAGTACTTC.

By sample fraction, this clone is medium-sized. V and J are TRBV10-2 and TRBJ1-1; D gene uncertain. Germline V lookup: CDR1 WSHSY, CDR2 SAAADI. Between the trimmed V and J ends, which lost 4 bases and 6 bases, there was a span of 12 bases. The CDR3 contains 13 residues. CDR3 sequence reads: CASSGNLAAEAFF. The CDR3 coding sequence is TGCGCCAGCAGTGGTAACCTGGCCGCTGAAGCTTTCTTT.

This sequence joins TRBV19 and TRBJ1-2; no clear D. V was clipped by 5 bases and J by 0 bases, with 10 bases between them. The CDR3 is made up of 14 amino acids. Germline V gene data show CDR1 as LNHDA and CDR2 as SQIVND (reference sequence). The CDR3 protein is CASSLSKPNYGYTF. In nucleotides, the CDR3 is TGTGCCAGTAGTTTATCGAAGCCTAACTATGGCTACACCTTC.

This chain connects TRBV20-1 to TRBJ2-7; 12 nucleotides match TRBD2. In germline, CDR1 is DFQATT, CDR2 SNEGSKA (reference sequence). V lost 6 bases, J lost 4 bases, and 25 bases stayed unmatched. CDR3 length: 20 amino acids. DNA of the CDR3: TGCAGTGCGAGTTTGCCGTTTGACAGGCTAGCGGGAGGGCCTGGGTACGAGCAGTACTTC. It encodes CSASLPFDRLAGGPGYEQYF.

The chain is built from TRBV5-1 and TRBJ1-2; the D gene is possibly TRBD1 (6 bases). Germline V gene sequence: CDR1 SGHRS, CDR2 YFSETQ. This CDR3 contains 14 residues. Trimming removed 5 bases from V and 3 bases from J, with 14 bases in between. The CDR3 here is CASSGGDSDYGYTF. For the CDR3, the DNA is TGCGCCAGCAGTGGGGGCGATTCAGACTATGGCTACACCTTC.

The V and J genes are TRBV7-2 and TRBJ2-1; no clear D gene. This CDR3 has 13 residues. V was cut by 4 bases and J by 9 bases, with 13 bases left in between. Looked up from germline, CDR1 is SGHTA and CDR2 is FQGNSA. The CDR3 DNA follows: TGTGCCAGCAGCTGGTCGTTTGAGGTTGAGCAGTTCTTC. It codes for CASSWSFEVEQFF.